Listed here are 14 T cell receptor beta chains from one sample, sequenced in a study of OX40 agonist ivuxolimab in advanced cancers. Repertoires were generated with immunoSEQ multiplex PCR, while TCRdb's copy carries only in-frame clones and drops some. This table has 20,000 or so clones, less than 95% appearing once. Sequenced here: CD4+ or CD8+ T cells sorted from blood, sampled in a trial of the OX40 agonist ivuxolimab. Receptor source: an adult with an advanced solid tumor such as melanoma, head and neck, liver or kidney cancer.

In this sample, this clone turned up once. The chain carries TRBV27 and TRBJ2-3; D unclear. V lost 0 bases and J 6 bases, leaving 10 bases between the germline ends. Per the germline V gene, CDR1 is MNHEY and CDR2 is SMNVEV (reference sequence). This CDR3 has 14 residues. CDR3 sequence (DNA): TGTGCCAGCAGTTTATCGATAGGTTCCGATACGCAGTATTTT. Its protein product is CASSLSIGSDTQYF.

The chain combines TRBV7-9 with TRBJ2-1, with TRBD2 as a possible D gene (6 bases). The CDR3 length is 15 residues. V lost 5 bases, J lost 10 bases, and 21 bases lay in between. CDR1 and CDR2 (germline): SEHNR, FQNEAQ (reference sequence). CDR3 bases: TGTGCCAGCAGCGGCCTCGATTTGACTAGTATCGAGCAGTTCTTC. It yields the protein CASSGLDLTSIEQFF.

The chain combines TRBV11-3 with TRBJ1-1; D unclear. Germline CDR1 reads SGHNT; CDR2 reads YENEEA. V lost 5 bases and J 1 base, leaving 8 bases between the germline ends. The CDR3 covers 13 residues. Here the CDR3 DNA reads TGTGCCAGCAGCGCCTACCGGAACACTGAAGCTTTCTTT. Translation gives CASSAYRNTEAFF. Using reference TRBV11-3 and TRBJ1-1 for the parts outside the CDR3, the full variable domain is EAGVVQSPRYKIIEKKQPVAFWCNPISGHNTLYWYLQNLGQGPELLIRYENEEAVDDSQLPKDRFSAERLKGVDSTLKIQPAELGDSAVYLCASSAYRNTEAFFGQGTRLTVV.

This rearrangement joins TRBV9 to TRBJ2-1, with a possible D match to TRBD2 (5 bases). This CDR3 comprises 15 residues. V was clipped by 0 bases and J by 1 base, with 8 bases between them. Germline CDR1 reads SGDLS; CDR2 reads YYNGEE. The CDR3 sequence: CASSVERGSYNEQFF. CDR3 nucleotides: TGTGCCAGCAGCGTAGAGAGAGGGTCCTACAATGAGCAGTTCTTC.

This chain connects TRBV6-5 to TRBJ1-2, with D tentatively TRBD1 (6 bases). This CDR3 is built from 13 residues. Germline CDR1 reads MNHEY; CDR2 reads SVGAGI. V shed 11 bases and J shed 8 bases, with 21 bases lying between them. CDR3 DNA sequence: TGTGCCGGAAGGGGGATTGGGGCGGAAGGCTACACCTTC. This gives the protein CAGRGIGAEGYTF.

The rearrangement links TRBV4-3 to TRBJ1-6; unclear D gene. Between the trimmed V and J ends, which lost 3 bases and 5 bases, there was a span of 11 bases. From germline, CDR1 is LGHNA and CDR2 YSLEER. The CDR3 contains 15 residues. CDR3 in amino acids: CASSHGQGDNSPLHF. DNA for the CDR3: TGCGCCAGCAGCCATGGCCAAGGAGATAATTCACCCCTCCACTTT.

There are a few counts of this clone. The gene calls are TRBV7-3 and TRBJ2-1; TRBD2 matches 10 bases. The CDR3 totals 15 residues. With 2 bases clipped from V and 6 bases from J, the junction kept 4 bases outside the gene matches. From germline, CDR1 is SGHTA and CDR2 FQGTGA. DNA of the CDR3: TGTGCCAGCAGCTTATCCAGGACTAGCGGCAATGAGCAGTTCTTC. Its protein is CASSLSRTSGNEQFF.

V gene TRBV6-1 combines with J gene TRBJ2-2; D gene ambiguous. This CDR3 has 11 amino acids. Germline V gene data show CDR1 as MNHNS and CDR2 as SASEGT. Trimming stripped 8 bases from V and 4 bases from J, with 5 bases between. Here the CDR3 DNA reads TGTGCCAGCGGGCTCACCGGGGAGCTGTTTTTT. This codes for CASGLTGELFF.

This CDR3 is CASSLSPGDEQYF. The CDR3 DNA sequence: TGTGCCAGCAGTTTATCTCCGGGAGACGAGCAGTACTTC. The chain uses TRBV28 and TRBJ2-7, with a possible D match to TRBD2 (6 bases). Germline V CDR1 and CDR2: MDHEN, SYDVKM. The V end was cut by 1 base, the J end by 5 bases, with 9 bases between. This CDR3 has 13 amino acids. The variable domain in full, completed from reference TRBV28 and TRBJ2-7, reads DVKVTQSSRYLVKRTGEKVFLECVQDMDHENMFWYRQDPGLGLRLIYFSYDVKMKEKGDIPEGYSVSREKKERFSLILESASTNQTSMYLCASSLSPGDEQYFGPGTRLTVT.

The sample holds one count of this clone. The gene calls are TRBV19 and TRBJ1-5; D gene ambiguous. Germline V gene data show CDR1 as LNHDA and CDR2 as SQIVND (reference sequence). The ends were cut back, 5 bases at V and 0 bases at J, with 11 bases in the middle. This CDR3 comprises 15 residues. The CDR3 spells CASSSGGYSNQPQHF. CDR3 sequence (DNA): TGTGCCAGTAGTTCAGGAGGTTATAGCAATCAGCCCCAGCATTTT.

This clone is medium-sized by share. The chain uses TRBV4-2 and TRBJ2-7; D is unclear. The V end was cut by 2 bases, the J end by 6 bases, with 5 bases between. The CDR3 has 11 residues. Germline V CDR1 and CDR2: LGHNA, YNFKEQ. CDR3 DNA: TGTGCCAGCAGCCAAAGTGCCGAGCAGTACTTC. Encoded protein: CASSQSAEQYF.

CDR3 nucleotides: TGTGCCAGCAGCTTACGAGCGGGAGGGCTGGATGAGCAGTTCTTC. It is translated as CASSLRAGGLDEQFF. The chain has TRBV7-2 and TRBJ2-1; 10 bases match TRBD2. The germline V gene encodes CDR1 SGHTA and CDR2 FQGNSA. The CDR3 extends over 15 amino acids. J gave up 8 bases and V 2 bases, and 6 bases lay outside the gene matches.

This chain connects TRBV28 to TRBJ2-1; TRBD2 matches at 8 bases. The CDR3 is 15 amino acids. Germline V gives CDR1 MDHEN, CDR2 SYDVKM. With V trimmed by 5 bases and J by 8 bases, 11 bases remained unmatched. CDR3 bases: TGTGCCAGCAGTCCCATCGAAGCGGGAGTATATGAGCAGTTCTTC. Translated: CASSPIEAGVYEQFF.

The J gene is TRBJ2-1, the V gene TRBV7-2; TRBD2 matches at 8 bases. V trimming: 5 bases; J trimming: 5 bases; junction bases outside the gene matches: 11. CDR3 length: 16 residues. Germline assignment: CDR1 SGHTA and CDR2 FQGNSA. The CDR3 DNA is TGTGCCAGCAGCCGGGAACTAGCGGCCTATAACAATGAGCAGTTCTTC. It specifies CASSRELAAYNNEQFF.